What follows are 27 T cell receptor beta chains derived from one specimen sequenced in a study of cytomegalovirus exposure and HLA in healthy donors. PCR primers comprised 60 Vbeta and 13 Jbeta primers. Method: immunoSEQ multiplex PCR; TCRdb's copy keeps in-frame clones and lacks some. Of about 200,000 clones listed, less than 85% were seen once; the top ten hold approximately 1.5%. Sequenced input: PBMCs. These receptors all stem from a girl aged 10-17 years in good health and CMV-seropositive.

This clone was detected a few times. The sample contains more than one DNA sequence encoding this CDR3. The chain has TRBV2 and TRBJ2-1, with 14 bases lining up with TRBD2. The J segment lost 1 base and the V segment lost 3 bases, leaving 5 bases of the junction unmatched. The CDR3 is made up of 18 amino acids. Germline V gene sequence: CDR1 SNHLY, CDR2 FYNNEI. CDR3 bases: TGTGCCAGCAGTGACGGACTAGCGGGGGGTTTATCCTACAATGAGCAGTTCTTC. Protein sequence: CASSDGLAGGLSYNEQFF.

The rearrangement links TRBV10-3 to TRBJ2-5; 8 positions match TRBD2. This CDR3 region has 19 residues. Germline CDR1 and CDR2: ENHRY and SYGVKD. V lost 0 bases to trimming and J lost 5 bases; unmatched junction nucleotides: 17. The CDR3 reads CAISESVNDRGGPRETQYF. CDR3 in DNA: TGTGCCATCAGTGAGTCGGTGAACGATCGCGGGGGGCCGCGGGAGACCCAGTACTTC.

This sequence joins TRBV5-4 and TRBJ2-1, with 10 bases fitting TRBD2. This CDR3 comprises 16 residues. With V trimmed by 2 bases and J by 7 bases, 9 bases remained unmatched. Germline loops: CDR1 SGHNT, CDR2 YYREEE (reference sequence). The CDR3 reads CASSFSGGASWNEQFF. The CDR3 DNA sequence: TGTGCCAGCAGCTTCAGCGGGGGGGCATCTTGGAATGAGCAGTTCTTC.

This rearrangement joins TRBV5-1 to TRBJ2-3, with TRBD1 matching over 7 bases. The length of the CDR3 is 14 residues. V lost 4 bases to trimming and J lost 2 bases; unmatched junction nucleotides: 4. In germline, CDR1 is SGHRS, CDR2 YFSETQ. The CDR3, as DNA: TGCGCCAGCAGCAAGGACAGGAACACAGATACGCAGTATTTT. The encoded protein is CASSKDRNTDTQYF.

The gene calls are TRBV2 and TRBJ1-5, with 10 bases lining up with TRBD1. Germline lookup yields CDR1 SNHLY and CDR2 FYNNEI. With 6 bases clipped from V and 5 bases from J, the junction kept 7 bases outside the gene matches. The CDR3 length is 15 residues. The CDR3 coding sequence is TGTGCCAGCAGCCAAGACGGGACAGGGGATCAGCCCCAGCATTTT. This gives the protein CASSQDGTGDQPQHF.

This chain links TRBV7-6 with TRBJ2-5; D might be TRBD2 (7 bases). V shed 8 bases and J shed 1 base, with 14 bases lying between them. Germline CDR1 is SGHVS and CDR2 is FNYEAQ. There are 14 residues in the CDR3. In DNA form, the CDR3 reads TGTGCCAGCCCACCCCGGGGGGCCCAAGAGACCCAGTACTTC. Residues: CASPPRGAQETQYF.

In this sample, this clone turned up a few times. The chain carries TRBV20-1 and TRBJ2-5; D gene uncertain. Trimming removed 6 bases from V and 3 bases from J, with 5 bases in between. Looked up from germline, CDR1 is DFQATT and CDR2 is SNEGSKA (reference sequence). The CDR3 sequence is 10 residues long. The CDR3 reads CSAAEETQYF. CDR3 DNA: TGCAGTGCCGCGGAAGAGACCCAGTACTTC.

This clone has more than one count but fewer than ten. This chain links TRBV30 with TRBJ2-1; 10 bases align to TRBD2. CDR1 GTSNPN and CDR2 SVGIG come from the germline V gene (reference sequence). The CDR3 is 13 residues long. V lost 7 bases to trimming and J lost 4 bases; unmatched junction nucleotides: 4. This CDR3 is CASGLAVYNEQFF. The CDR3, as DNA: TGTGCCTCCGGACTAGCGGTGTACAATGAGCAGTTCTTC.

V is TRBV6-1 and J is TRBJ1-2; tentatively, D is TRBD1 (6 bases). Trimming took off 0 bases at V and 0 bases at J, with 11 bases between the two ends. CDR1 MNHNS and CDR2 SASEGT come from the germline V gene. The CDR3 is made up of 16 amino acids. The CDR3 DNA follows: TGTGCCAGCAGTGAAGCGCTGGGGGCAGCTAACTATGGCTACACCTTC. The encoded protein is CASSEALGAANYGYTF.

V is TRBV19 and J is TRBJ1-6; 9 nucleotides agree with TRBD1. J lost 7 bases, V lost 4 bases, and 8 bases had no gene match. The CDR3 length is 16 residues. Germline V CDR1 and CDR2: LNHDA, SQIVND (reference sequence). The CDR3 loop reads CASSTSGTGLNSPLHF. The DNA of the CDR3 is TGTGCCAGTAGTACATCGGGGACAGGGCTAAATTCACCCCTCCACTTT.

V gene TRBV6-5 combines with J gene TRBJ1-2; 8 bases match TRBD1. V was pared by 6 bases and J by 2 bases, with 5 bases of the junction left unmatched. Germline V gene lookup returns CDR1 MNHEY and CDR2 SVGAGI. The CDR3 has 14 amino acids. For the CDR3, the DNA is TGTGCCAGCAGACCCGGGACAGGAAACTATGGCTACACCTTC. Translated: CASRPGTGNYGYTF.

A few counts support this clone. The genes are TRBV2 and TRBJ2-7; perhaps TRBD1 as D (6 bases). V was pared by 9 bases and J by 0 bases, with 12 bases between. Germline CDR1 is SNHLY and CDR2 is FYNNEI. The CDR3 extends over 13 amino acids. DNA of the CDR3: TGTGCCAGGAGGACAGCCGTCTCCTACGAGCAGTACTTC. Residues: CARRTAVSYEQYF.

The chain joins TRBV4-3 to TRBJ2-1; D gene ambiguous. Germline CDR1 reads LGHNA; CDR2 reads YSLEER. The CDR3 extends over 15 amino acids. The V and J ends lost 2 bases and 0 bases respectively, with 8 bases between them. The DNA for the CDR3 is TGCGCCAGCAGCCAAAGCTCAAGCTCCTACAATGAGCAGTTCTTC. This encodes CASSQSSSSYNEQFF.

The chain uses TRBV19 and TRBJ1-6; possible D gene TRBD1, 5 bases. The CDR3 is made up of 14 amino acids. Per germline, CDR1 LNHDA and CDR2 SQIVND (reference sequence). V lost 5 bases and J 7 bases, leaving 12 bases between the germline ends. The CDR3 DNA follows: TGTGCCAGTAGTCTGAACAGGAGCAATTCACCCCTCCACTTT. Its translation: CASSLNRSNSPLHF.

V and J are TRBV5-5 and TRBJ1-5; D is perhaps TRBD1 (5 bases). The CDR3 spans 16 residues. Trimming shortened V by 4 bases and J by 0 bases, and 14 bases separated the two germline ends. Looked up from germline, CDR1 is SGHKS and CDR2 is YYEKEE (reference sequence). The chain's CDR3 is CASSKDTWYSNQPQHF. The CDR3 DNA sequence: TGTGCCAGCAGCAAGGACACCTGGTATAGCAATCAGCCCCAGCATTTT.

In nucleotides, the CDR3 is TGCGCCAGCAGCCACATCATACAGGGTGGCAATCAGCCCCAGCATTTT. Protein: CASSHIIQGGNQPQHF. This chain connects TRBV4-1 to TRBJ1-5; D perhaps matches TRBD1 (6 bases). V lost 3 bases and J lost 2, with 14 bases in between. This CDR3 has 16 residues. CDR1 is MGHRA and CDR2 is YSYEKL in the germline V gene.

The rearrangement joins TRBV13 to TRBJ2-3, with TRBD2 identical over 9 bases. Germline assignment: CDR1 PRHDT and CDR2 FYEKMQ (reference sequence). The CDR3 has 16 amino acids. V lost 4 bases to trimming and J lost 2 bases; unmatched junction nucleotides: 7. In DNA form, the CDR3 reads TGTGCCAGCAGCTCACGGGCGGGGGGGCCCACAGATACGCAGTATTTT. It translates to CASSSRAGGPTDTQYF.

In DNA form, the CDR3 reads TGTGCCAGCAGTGAATATCGCCGGGGGGCCACAGATACGCAGTATTTT. The encoded protein is CASSEYRRGATDTQYF. This chain links TRBV6-1 with TRBJ2-3; perhaps TRBD2 as D (7 bases). The CDR3 is 16 amino acids. The germline V gene encodes CDR1 MNHNS and CDR2 SASEGT. Trimming left V 2 bases short and J 2 bases short, with 14 bases between.

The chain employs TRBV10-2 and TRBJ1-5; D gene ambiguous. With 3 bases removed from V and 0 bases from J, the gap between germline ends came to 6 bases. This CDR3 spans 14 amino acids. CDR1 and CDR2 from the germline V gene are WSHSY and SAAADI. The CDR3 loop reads CASSDKSSNQPQHF. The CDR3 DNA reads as TGCGCCAGCAGTGACAAATCTAGCAATCAGCCCCAGCATTTT.

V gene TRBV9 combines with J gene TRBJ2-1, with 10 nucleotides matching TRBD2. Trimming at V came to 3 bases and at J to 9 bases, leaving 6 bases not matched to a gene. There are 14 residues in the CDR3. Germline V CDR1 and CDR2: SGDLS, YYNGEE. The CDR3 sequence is CASSASGGAGEQFF. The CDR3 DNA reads TGTGCCAGCAGCGCAAGCGGGGGGGCTGGTGAGCAGTTCTTC. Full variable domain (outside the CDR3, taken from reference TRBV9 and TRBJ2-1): DSGVTQTPKHLITATGQRVTLRCSPRSGDLSVYWYQQSLDQGLQFLIQYYNGEERAKGNILERFSAQQFPDLHSELNLSSLELGDSALYFCASSASGGAGEQFFGPGTRLTVL.

The CDR3 DNA follows: TGTGCCAGTCGGGCAGGGGTGGGCACAGATACGCAGTATTTT. Its protein is CASRAGVGTDTQYF. The gene calls are TRBV19 and TRBJ2-3; weak D call: TRBD1 (6 bases). The V gene's germline CDR1 is LNHDA and CDR2 SQIVND (reference sequence). Trimming removed 8 bases at V and 1 base at J, with 13 bases between. CDR3 length: 14 residues.

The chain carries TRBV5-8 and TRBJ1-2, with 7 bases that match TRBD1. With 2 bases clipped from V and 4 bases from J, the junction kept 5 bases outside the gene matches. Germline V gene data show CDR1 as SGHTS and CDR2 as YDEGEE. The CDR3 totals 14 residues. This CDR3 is CASSLQGWVYGYTF. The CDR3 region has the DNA TGTGCCAGCAGCTTACAGGGGTGGGTCTATGGCTACACCTTC.

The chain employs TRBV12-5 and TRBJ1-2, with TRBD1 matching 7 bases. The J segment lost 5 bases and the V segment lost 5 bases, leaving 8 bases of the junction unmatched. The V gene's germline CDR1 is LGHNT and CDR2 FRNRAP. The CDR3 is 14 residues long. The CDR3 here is CASGLIDREYGYTF. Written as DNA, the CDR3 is TGTGCTAGTGGTCTAATCGACAGGGAGTATGGCTACACCTTC.

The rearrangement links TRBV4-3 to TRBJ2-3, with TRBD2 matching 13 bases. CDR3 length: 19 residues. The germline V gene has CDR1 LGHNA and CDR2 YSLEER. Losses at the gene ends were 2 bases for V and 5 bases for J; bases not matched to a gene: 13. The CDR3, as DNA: TGCGCCAGCAGCCAAACCGGGACTAGCGGGGCATCATTGGGAGATACGCAGTATTTT. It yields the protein CASSQTGTSGASLGDTQYF.

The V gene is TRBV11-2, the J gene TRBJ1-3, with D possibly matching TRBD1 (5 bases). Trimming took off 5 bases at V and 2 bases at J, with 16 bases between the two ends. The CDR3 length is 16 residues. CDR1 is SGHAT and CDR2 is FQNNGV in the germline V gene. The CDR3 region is CASSPRSAGTGNTIYF. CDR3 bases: TGTGCCAGCAGCCCCCGGTCCGCAGGGACTGGAAACACCATATATTTT.

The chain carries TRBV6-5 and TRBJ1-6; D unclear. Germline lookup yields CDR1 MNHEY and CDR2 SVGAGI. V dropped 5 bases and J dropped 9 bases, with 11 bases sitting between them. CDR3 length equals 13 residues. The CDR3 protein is CASSAAEGSPLHF. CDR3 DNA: TGTGCCAGCAGTGCAGCGGAGGGTTCACCCCTCCACTTT.

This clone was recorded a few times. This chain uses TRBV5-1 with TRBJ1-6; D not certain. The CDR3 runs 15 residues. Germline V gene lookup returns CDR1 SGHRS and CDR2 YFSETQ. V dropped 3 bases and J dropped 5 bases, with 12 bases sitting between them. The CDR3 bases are TGCGCCAGCAGCTGGGAACGAGGGAATAATTCACCCCTCCACTTT. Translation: CASSWERGNNSPLHF.